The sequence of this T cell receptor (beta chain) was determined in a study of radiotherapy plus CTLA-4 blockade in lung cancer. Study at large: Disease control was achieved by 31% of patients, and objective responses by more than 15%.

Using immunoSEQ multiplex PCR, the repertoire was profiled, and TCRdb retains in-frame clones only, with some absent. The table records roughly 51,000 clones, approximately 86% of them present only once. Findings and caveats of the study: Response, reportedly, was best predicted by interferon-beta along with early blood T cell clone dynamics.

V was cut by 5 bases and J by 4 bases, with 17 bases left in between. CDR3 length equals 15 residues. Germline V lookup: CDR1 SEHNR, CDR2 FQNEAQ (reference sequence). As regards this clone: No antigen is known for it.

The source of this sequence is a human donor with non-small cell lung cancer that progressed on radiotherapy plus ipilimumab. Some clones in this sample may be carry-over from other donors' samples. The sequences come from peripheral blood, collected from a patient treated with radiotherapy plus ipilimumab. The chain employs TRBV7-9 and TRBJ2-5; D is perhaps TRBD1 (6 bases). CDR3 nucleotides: TGTGCCAGCAGCCCGTCGGACAGCTGCGGAGAGACCCAGTACTTC. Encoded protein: CASSPSDSCGETQYF.